The text below deals with one T cell receptor beta chain. Antigen unknown. Per the germline V gene, CDR1 is LNHDA and CDR2 is SQIVND (reference sequence). The CDR3 covers 19 residues. V was pared by 5 bases and J by 4 bases, with 12 bases of the junction left unmatched. This specimen comes from a study of T-cell memory formation after mild COVID-19. Study as a whole: TCR clustering was largely donor specific.

Study-wide results and caveats: CD4+ contracting clones were found mainly in CM and EM, and CD8+ ones in EMRA.

Constant-segment primers were used for 5'RACE, and the resulting TCR alpha and TCR beta cDNA libraries carried sample barcodes and UMIs. TCRdb passed the 5' RACE reads through MiXCR, listing each CDR3 protein once. The profile covers roughly 140,000 distinct CDR3 sequences, with around 14% appearing a single time and under 30% taken by the ten largest. The sequence came from an adult woman who had mild COVID-19 (a few samples of this study predate the infection). Cell type and time point are not known. Sequenced: PBMCs or a T cell subset sorted from them (not recorded which). The chain is built from TRBV19 and TRBJ2-3, with 16 bases identical to TRBD2. CDR3 residues: CASSLTGGLAGGPADTQYF. Here the CDR3 DNA reads TGTGCCAGTAGTCTTACCGGGGGACTAGCGGGAGGGCCGGCAGATACGCAGTATTTT.